This T cell receptor (beta chain) was captured by sequencing in a study of blood T cell repertoires in COVID-19. Study-level background: Acute-phase and convalescent COVID-19 samples originated in the United States, Italy and Spain. The analysed material was cDNA or gDNA that came from T cells, B-cell-depleted T cells, or PBMCs.

Generated by immunoSEQ multiplex PCR, the TCRdb table keeps only in-frame clones and is missing some. The sample carries 200,000 to 250,000 clones, 75% to 90% recorded once. Seattle's cohort entered during active infection and was followed longitudinally. This CDR3 is built from 14 residues. Trimming shortened V by 0 bases and J by 6 bases, and 11 bases separated the two germline ends. Germline V gene sequence: CDR1 SGHDT, CDR2 YYEEEE. The sequence was obtained from a man younger than 45 with COVID-19, enrolled during active disease. Sequencing was performed on peripheral blood. The chain employs TRBV5-6 and TRBJ2-3; D ambiguous. CDR3 DNA sequence: TGTGCCAGCAGCTTGGGTTCTATACGGGATACGCAGTATTTT. This gives the protein CASSLGSIRDTQYF.